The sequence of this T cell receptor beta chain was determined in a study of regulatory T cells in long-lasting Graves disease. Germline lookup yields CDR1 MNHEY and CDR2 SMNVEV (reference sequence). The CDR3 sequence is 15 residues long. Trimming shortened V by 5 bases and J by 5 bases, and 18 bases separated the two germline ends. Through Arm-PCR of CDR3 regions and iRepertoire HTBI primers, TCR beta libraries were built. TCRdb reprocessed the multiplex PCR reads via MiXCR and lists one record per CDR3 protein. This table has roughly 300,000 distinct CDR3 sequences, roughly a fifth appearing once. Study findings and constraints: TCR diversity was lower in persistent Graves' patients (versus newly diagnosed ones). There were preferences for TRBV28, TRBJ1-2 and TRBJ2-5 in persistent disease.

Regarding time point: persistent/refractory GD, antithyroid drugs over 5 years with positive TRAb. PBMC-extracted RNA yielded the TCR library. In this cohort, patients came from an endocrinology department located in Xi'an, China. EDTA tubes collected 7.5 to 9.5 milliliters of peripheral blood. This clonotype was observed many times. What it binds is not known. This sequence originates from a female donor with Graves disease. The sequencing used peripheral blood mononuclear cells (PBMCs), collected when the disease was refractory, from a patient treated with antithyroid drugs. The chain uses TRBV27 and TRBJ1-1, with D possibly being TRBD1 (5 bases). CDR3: CASSAPGTGKTEAFF. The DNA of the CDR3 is TGTGCCAGCAGTGCACCGGGGACCGGGAAGACTGAAGCTTTCTTT.